Shown below are 17 T cell receptor beta chains from a single sample sequenced in a study of blood T cell repertoires in COVID-19. The table came from immunoSEQ multiplex PCR; TCRdb's copy has only in-frame clones and leaves some out. Counted here are almost 30,000 clones, about 80% occurring once; the ten biggest clones make up 46%. Sequenced input: peripheral blood. These receptors were obtained from a woman between 70 and 85 years old with acute or convalescent COVID-19.

The CDR3 DNA sequence: TGTGCCAGCAGCAAAAGGACAATCGGATCAGCAGGGGCGAACACCGGGGAGCTGTTTTTT. Its protein is CASSKRTIGSAGANTGELFF. This chain uses TRBV7-8 with TRBJ2-2, with D tentatively TRBD1 (6 bases). CDR1 is SGHVS, CDR2 FQNEAQ, per germline. The germline V and J ends were trimmed by 5 bases and 0 bases, with 25 bases remaining between them. There are 20 residues in the CDR3.

V is TRBV4-2 and J is TRBJ2-2; 8 bases match TRBD1. J gave up 1 base and V 5 bases, and 6 bases lay outside the gene matches. Germline V gives CDR1 LGHNA, CDR2 YNFKEQ. CDR3 length: 16 residues. The CDR3 DNA follows: TGTGCCAGCAGCAACCGTGGGACAGGGAACACCGGGGAGCTGTTTTTT. Translated, it gives CASSNRGTGNTGELFF.

This chain links TRBV7-3 with TRBJ2-1; 8 bases fit TRBD2. The CDR3 extends over 17 amino acids. Losses at the gene ends were 5 bases for V and 3 bases for J; bases not matched to a gene: 12. In germline, CDR1 is SGHTA, CDR2 FQGTGA. The CDR3 reads CASSTLLRLANYNEQFF. CDR3 in DNA: TGTGCCAGCAGCACCTTATTGAGACTAGCGAACTACAATGAGCAGTTCTTC. The whole variable domain, filled in from reference TRBV7-3 and TRBJ2-1, reads GAGVSQTPSNKVTEKGKYVELRCDPISGHTALYWYRQSLGQGPEFLIYFQGTGAADDSGLPNDRFFAVRPEGSVSTLKIQRTERGDSAVYLCASSTLLRLANYNEQFFGPGTRLTVL.

J is TRBJ2-7 and V is TRBV11-3, with TRBD1 identical over 9 bases. The junction had 8 bases not matched to a gene; V was cut back by 5 bases and J by 3 bases. In germline, CDR1 is SGHNT, CDR2 YENEEA. The CDR3 contains 15 residues. CDR3 region: CASSLRTGANYEQYF. CDR3 bases: TGTGCCAGCAGCCTAAGGACAGGGGCTAACTACGAGCAGTACTTC. Combining the CDR3 with reference TRBV11-3 and TRBJ2-7 gives the whole variable domain EAGVVQSPRYKIIEKKQPVAFWCNPISGHNTLYWYLQNLGQGPELLIRYENEEAVDDSQLPKDRFSAERLKGVDSTLKIQPAELGDSAVYLCASSLRTGANYEQYFGPGTRLTVT.

CDR3 sequence (DNA): TGTGCCAGCAGCTTAAGGACAGGGGCCGGTTCACCCCTCCACTTT. It translates to CASSLRTGAGSPLHF. V and J are TRBV7-2 and TRBJ1-6, with 9 bases matching TRBD1. V was clipped by 2 bases and J by 9 bases; unmatched bases: 5. This CDR3 has 15 residues. Looked up from germline, CDR1 is SGHTA and CDR2 is FQGNSA.

This clone appeared a single time. This chain connects TRBV3-1 (or the pseudogene TRBV3-2) to TRBJ2-3; D gene unclear. The germline V gene has CDR1 LGHDT and CDR2 YNNKEL (reference sequence). The CDR3 has 17 amino acids. V was clipped by 0 bases and J by 5 bases, with 18 bases between them. CDR3 sequence reads: CASSQEGSSSRRDTQYF. CDR3 nucleotides: TGTGCCAGCAGCCAAGAAGGTAGCTCGTCTCGGCGAGATACGCAGTATTTT.

In DNA form, the CDR3 reads TGTGCCAGCAGTTACCACCCGGGACAGGGATGGAGGAACAATGAGCAGTTCTTC. Amino acid sequence: CASSYHPGQGWRNNEQFF. V and J are TRBV6-2 or TRBV6-3 and TRBJ2-1; 9 bases align to TRBD1. This CDR3 contains 18 residues. V lost 2 bases to trimming and J lost 5 bases; unmatched junction nucleotides: 13. The germline V gene encodes CDR1 MNHEY and CDR2 SVGEGT.

V and J are TRBV19 and TRBJ2-5; the match to TRBD2 covers 7 bases. V shed 4 bases, J shed 5 bases, and the junction held 7 bases outside the gene matches. Germline CDR1 reads LNHDA; CDR2 reads SQIVND (reference sequence). The CDR3 runs 14 residues. The CDR3 loop is CASSTRTRIETQYF. The CDR3 DNA follows: TGTGCCAGTAGTACAAGGACTAGAATCGAGACCCAGTACTTC.

This chain uses TRBV19 with TRBJ1-3; 9 nucleotides line up with TRBD1. V was clipped by 3 bases and J by 4 bases; unmatched bases: 4. The germline CDR1 and CDR2 sequences are LNHDA and SQIVND (reference sequence). This CDR3 has 15 residues. DNA for the CDR3: TGTGCCAGTAGTATCGACAGGGGGTACGGAAACACCATATATTTT. Its translation is CASSIDRGYGNTIYF.

The rearrangement joins TRBV5-6 to TRBJ2-3; the D gene is possibly TRBD2 (6 bases). This CDR3 region has 16 residues. Germline V gene lookup returns CDR1 SGHDT and CDR2 YYEEEE. V was clipped by 2 bases and J by 6 bases, with 19 bases between them. CDR3 nucleotides: TGTGCCAGCAGCTTACTTCGGAGGGAGCGGGTGGATACGCAGTATTTT. It codes for CASSLLRRERVDTQYF.

The chain employs TRBV11-1 and TRBJ2-2, with 9 nucleotides matching TRBD2. V gave up 5 bases and J gave up 4 bases; unmatched junction bases: 8. Germline V gives CDR1 SGHAT, CDR2 FQDESV (reference sequence). The CDR3 has 16 amino acids. Here the CDR3 DNA reads TGTGCCAGCAGCCCTTCCGCGGGAGGGGGCACCGGGGAGCTGTTTTTT. Protein sequence: CASSPSAGGGTGELFF.

The chain joins TRBV30 to TRBJ2-5; 7 positions agree with TRBD1. Germline lookup yields CDR1 GTSNPN and CDR2 SVGIG (reference sequence). The junction had 9 bases not matched to a gene; V was cut back by 2 bases and J by 6 bases. The CDR3 runs 14 residues. In DNA, the CDR3 is TGTGCCTGGAGTTTTCCACAGGGGTCGAAGACCCAGTACTTC. It codes for CAWSFPQGSKTQYF.

V gene TRBV4-2 combines with J gene TRBJ2-1, with D maybe TRBD2 (5 bases). CDR3 size: 17 residues. The V gene lost 0 bases and the J gene lost 0 bases, with 12 bases spanning the gap. CDR1 is LGHNA and CDR2 is YNFKEQ in the germline V gene. The CDR3 DNA reads as TGTGCCAGCAGCCAAGAGGTTCGGGGTAGCTCCTACAATGAGCAGTTCTTC. Residues: CASSQEVRGSSYNEQFF.

The CDR3 nucleotides are TGCGCCAGCAGCCGATTGGGACAGGCGAGCTCTGGGGCCAACGTCCTGACTTTC. Amino acid sequence: CASSRLGQASSGANVLTF. The rearrangement uses TRBV4-3 and TRBJ2-6; 8 bases are shared with TRBD1. Looked up from germline, CDR1 is LGHNA and CDR2 is YSLEER. J gave up 0 bases and V 4 bases, and 8 bases lay outside the gene matches. The CDR3 sequence is 18 residues long.

The rearrangement joins TRBV19 to TRBJ1-4; a possible D gene is TRBD1 (5 bases). This CDR3 is 14 amino acids long. Germline V gene sequence: CDR1 LNHDA, CDR2 SQIVND (reference sequence). V lost 6 bases to trimming and J lost 0 bases, with 8 bases between them. The CDR3 protein is CASRLQATNEKLFF. In nucleotides, the CDR3 is TGTGCCAGTAGGTTACAGGCAACTAATGAAAAACTGTTTTTT.

The V call is TRBV29-1, the J call TRBJ1-1; the D gene is possibly TRBD1 (6 bases). V shed 7 bases and J shed 4 bases, with 16 bases lying between them. Per germline, CDR1 SQVTM and CDR2 ANQGSEA. CDR3 length: 13 residues. CDR3 nucleotides: TGCAGCGCCGAACCGGGGGGCGGCACTGAAGCTTTCTTT. It encodes CSAEPGGGTEAFF.

V is TRBV4-3 and J is TRBJ1-2; D unclear. Germline V gene data show CDR1 as LGHNA and CDR2 as YSLEER. The CDR3 covers 13 residues. The V end lost 6 bases, the J end lost 0 bases, and 8 bases lay between the germline ends. The CDR3 protein is CASSLSANYGYTF. Written as DNA, the CDR3 is TGCGCCAGCAGTCTTTCAGCTAACTATGGCTACACCTTC.